This T cell receptor (beta chain) was obtained from a study of Graves' ophthalmopathy and Graves' hyperthyroidism (dated by TCRdb to between 2017 and 2018). About the study as a whole: Hyperthyroidism was considered stable if no progression to ophthalmopathy occurred within 18 months of follow-up. The study used TCR beta repertoire signatures to distinguish Graves' ophthalmopathy from Graves' hyperthyroidism and to predict progression to ophthalmopathy. In total, some 130 blood samples were TCR-sequenced: 40 to 45 ophthalmopathy, some 75 hyperthyroidism and around 17 hyperthyroidism-to-ophthalmopathy patients. To explore V-J signatures that separate ophthalmopathy from hyperthyroidism, a discovery set of about 96 patients was enrolled, consisting of under 50 with ophthalmopathy and around 60 with stable hyperthyroidism. The independent validation cohort included some 19 hyperthyroidism patients plus 17 patients who later progressed from hyperthyroidism to ophthalmopathy. In five or six hyperthyroidism patients, T-cell repertoires of thyroid tissue and blood were compared. Following sample collection, hyperthyroidism patients were given methimazole at a starting dose of 30 mg daily, and ophthalmopathy patients were given high-dose intravenous methylprednisolone. On the study overall, not on this receptor specifically: Sample size was not predetermined statistically, and investigators were not blinded to group allocation. Most expanded thyroid clonotypes with a frequency above 0.001 also appeared in blood, which suggests that blood repertoires may reflect the immune response in the thyroid. In validation, the model predicted ophthalmopathy progression with 55% to 71% sensitivity and roughly 72% specificity; some 13 predicted patients were CT-confirmed with GO in a median of roughly 6.8 months. In cross-validation, the 13-signature model distinguished ophthalmopathy from stable hyperthyroidism with about 87% sensitivity and approximately 81% specificity, and in the test set the corresponding values were approximately 80% and 68%.

The germline V gene supplies CDR1 SGHDT and CDR2 YYEEEE. Counted from cysteine to phenylalanine, this CDR3 has 15 amino acids. Kept here is only the CDR3 DNA, which spans 45 bases and is read in frame from base 1. Ends trimmed: V by 6 bases, J by 1 base; bases unmatched to a gene: 8. The hyperthyroidism patients were 18 to 65 years old and newly diagnosed, with a disease duration of less than 2 months. Anyone with other autoimmune diseases, uncontrolled infections, pregnancy or lactation was excluded from the study. Clinical symptoms, serum thyroxine, TRAb, thyroid ultrasound and orbital computed tomography formed the basis of the diagnosis. Total RNA was extracted using Trizol reagent, and RNA quality was checked on an Agilent 2100 Bioanalyzer. For repertoire sequencing, TCR beta CDR3 regions were amplified from RNA transcripts. A first-round RT-PCR used HTBI primers with the Qiagen OneStep RT-PCR kit, followed by a second-round multiplex PCR, size selection and purification. Sequencing of the libraries was carried out on an Illumina HiSeq2000 in paired-end mode with 100 bp reads. The published analysis was carried out like this. Reads were processed with SOAPnuke, discarding reads with adapters, uncalled bases, mean Phred below 15, or no exact constant-primer or identifier match. High-quality paired reads were merged with COPE v1.2.5. Clonotypes were defined as unique nucleotide sequences and were aligned to IMGT TRB V, D and J references using MiTCR v1.1. The analysis was limited to V-J combinations with a frequency above 0.0001, which together covered 99.2% of the repertoires. A TCR clonal expansion and chaos score per V-J combination was defined as the ratio of F50 clonal expansion to chaos observed in the TCRdist matrix. Features were reduced by Welch's t-statistics and random forest to about a dozen V-J combinations, which fed a naive Bayes classifier. The Morisita-Horn index was used to measure how similar the thyroid and blood repertoires were. The public reads were reprocessed in TCRdb via fastp at Q25 and MiXCR, keeping in-frame beta chains. Here each entry gathers all rows of one CDR3 protein and keeps the most common genes and DNA. The V and J calls come from TCRdb's annotation, not from the publication. This sample comprises over a million distinct CDR3 sequences, 35% to 40% of them detected only once. The ten largest clones capture approximately 10% of the sample.

Points on this clonotype: There is no known antigen for this receptor. Base qualities were left out, and no much larger clone turns up one base away.

The TCR was taken from an adult man with Graves' hyperthyroidism. Rearrangement joined TRBV5-6 to TRBJ2-7, with TRBD1 identical over 9 junction bases. The source material was peripheral blood or thyroid tissue (not recorded which). The CDR3 protein sequence reads: CASTVRTGVSYEQYF. The bases read TGTGCCAGCACCGTGAGGACAGGGGTATCCTACGAGCAGTACTTC.